Shown below are 5 T cell receptor beta chains from a single sample sequenced in a study of blood T cells in healthy people across ages. For the second PCR, which ran for roughly 6 to 12 cycles, a sample-barcoded 5' primer and a J-beta primer mix were used. TCRdb analysed the 5' RACE reads with MiXCR anew, one entry per CDR3 protein. The data show over 1,300,000 distinct CDR3 sequences, with approximately 59% seen just once and 6.5% to 8.5% held by the top ten. The material sequenced was blood. These TCRs come from a man aged 18 to 29 in good health.

J is TRBJ2-1 and V is TRBV15; 13 bases line up with TRBD2. The CDR3 runs 16 residues. The J segment lost 8 bases and the V segment lost 0 bases, leaving 4 bases of the junction unmatched. CDR1 and CDR2 (germline): LNHNV, YYDKDF (reference sequence). The CDR3 region is CATSRELTSGRYEQFF. The CDR3 DNA reads as TGTGCCACCAGCAGAGAGCTGACTAGCGGGAGGTATGAGCAGTTCTTC. Full variable domain (remainder filled in from reference TRBV15 and TRBJ2-1): DAMVIQNPRYQVTQFGKPVTLSCSQTLNHNVMYWYQQKSSQAPKLLFHYYDKDFNNEADTPDNFQSRRPNTSFCFLDIRSPGLGDTAMYLCATSRELTSGRYEQFFGPGTRLTVL.

V and J are TRBV20-1 and TRBJ2-7; 13 positions match TRBD2. CDR3 length: 13 residues. Germline V gives CDR1 DFQATT, CDR2 SNEGSKA (reference sequence). V shed 6 bases, J shed 4 bases, and the junction held 3 bases outside the gene matches. The CDR3 region is CSAGTSGIYEQYF. The CDR3 coding sequence is TGCAGTGCCGGGACTAGCGGGATATACGAGCAGTACTTC.

In nucleotides, the CDR3 is TGTGCCAGCAGTTTATGGCAGGGGGCGAAGACCCAGTACTTC. Encoded protein: CASSLWQGAKTQYF. The rearrangement links TRBV28 to TRBJ2-5, with TRBD1 matching 8 bases. V gave up 0 bases and J gave up 6 bases; unmatched junction bases: 3. The CDR3 covers 14 residues. Germline values: CDR1 MDHEN, CDR2 SYDVKM.

V and J are TRBV29-1 and TRBJ2-3, with D hard to call. Germline values: CDR1 SQVTM, CDR2 ANQGSEA. V lost 8 bases, J lost 2 bases, and 5 bases lay in between. The CDR3 totals 10 residues. CDR3 residues: CSSLTDTQYF. The DNA of the CDR3 is TGCAGCTCCCTCACAGATACGCAGTATTTT.

The V and J genes are TRBV4-3 and TRBJ2-5; maybe TRBD2 (5 bases). There are 15 residues in the CDR3. Germline CDR1 LGHNA, CDR2 YSLEER. The V and J ends lost 4 bases and 2 bases respectively, with 14 bases between them. The CDR3 DNA follows: TGCGCCAGCAGCCGTGGACCCGGGATACAAGAGACCCAGTACTTC. This translates into CASSRGPGIQETQYF.